This TCR beta chain was identified in a study of cytomegalovirus exposure and HLA in healthy donors (dated by TCRdb to the late 2010s). Broadly, across the study: In an earlier analysis of 587 of the donors, 250 to 350 Gb of sequence data and 120 million or so unique TCR beta sequences from 180 million or so T cells were reported. The study profiled the T cell repertoires of hundreds of subjects by immunosequencing and related them to cytomegalovirus serostatus. The study aimed to test whether cataloging public T cell receptors could reveal signatures of past pathogen exposure. Donor age, sex, ethnicity and CMV serostatus were compiled alongside the repertoire data. In a later analysis, previously published TCR beta repertoires from 550 to 700 donors were re-analyzed and high-resolution HLA genotyping was added so that TCR occurrence patterns could be studied. Along with the approximately 620-subject first cohort, a separate validation cohort of over 90 different subjects was used. Class I and class II HLA loci were covered by the typing at four-digit resolution. Rather than using new phenotypic data, the later analysis identified candidate immune exposures from TCR beta sequences and from how often those sequences occurred across donors. About 5 DR-DQ haplotypes were handled as single units for association and clustering, since linkage in the cohort was strong. In a later genetic analysis, genome-wide SNP genotypes for about three fifths of the roughly 670 donors were used, and that subset was treated as a discovery cohort. An earlier analysis of 587 of the donors applied high-throughput TCR beta sequencing to assess whether each TCR beta V gene segment acted as functional or pseudogenic. On average, over 200,000 unique TCR beta nucleotide sequences were sequenced per donor among a few hundred genotyped donors of the cohort, with 15% to 20% of those sequences being non-productive. An early release that covered 500 to 800 HLA-typed donors contained approximately 320 gigabases of sequencing data and 80 million or so unique TCR sequences. Every discovery cohort repertoire had been produced on one sequencing platform. High-throughput TCR immunosequencing, statistical association of individual TCRs with disease status, and machine learning were combined to predict cytomegalovirus infection status. Among the roughly 390 genotyped donors, roughly 80% belonged to the genetic ancestry cluster associated with self-reported Caucasian donors. Typing coverage varied by locus: about 620-640 donors for A, B, C, DRB1 and DQB1; 500 to 550 for DQA1; approximately 610 for DPA1; roughly 470 for DPB1. Study-level results and caveats: A group of highly shared sequence variants was considered likely to be a technical artifact of the sequencing pipeline. It was suggested by the authors that the approach could potentially be generalized to other disease states and immunological phenotypes. In a later genetic analysis, a missense DCLRE1C variant was associated with V-gene and J-gene trimming of TCR beta chains, and the association was replicated in an independent cohort. The presence/absence analyses assumed that sequencing depth was roughly uniform across donors, and that assumption may not be true. Three of the identified cytomegalovirus-associated TCR beta chains were confirmed in vitro to be specific for cytomegalovirus antigens. A further reported finding was that TCR beta sequences accurately predicted the HLA-A and HLA-B alleles for most subjects in the first cohort. A later analysis found that most CMV-associated TCR beta chains appeared HLA-restricted, with HLA associations seemingly driven largely by CMV exposure. Because some donors lacked HLA typing at each locus, the association tests relied only on the typed subset. In both the original and validation cohorts, the classifier was reported to diagnose cytomegalovirus status with high specificity and sensitivity. A later analysis found that HLA-associated TCR beta chains were more clonally expanded and had lower generation probabilities than equally common non-associated chains. Some IMGT-functional V segments, including TRBV6-2 and TRBV6-3, could not be distinguished by the 87-base-pair reads and were therefore excluded. According to a later analysis, TCR association rates differed among HLA loci, with DRB1 alleles showing the most associated TCRs and HLA-C alleles showing the fewest. The cohort was sequenced for TCR beta chains only, and without alpha or paired-chain data the features that could be detected were limited. For the cohort, immune exposure information was limited to CMV serostatus. A later genetic analysis reported fewer N-insertions in productive TCRs among donors in an Asian-associated ancestry cluster than the roughly 700-donor mean. Correlated functional status among segregating V segments might be attributable to linkage disequilibrium, but an unknown experimental factor could not be ruled out. In an earlier analysis of approximately 590 of the donors, most TCR beta V segments appeared in productive rearrangements about 87% or about 30% of the time, broadly matching IMGT annotations. According to a later analysis, parvovirus B19, influenza, CMV and Epstein-Barr virus appeared linked to several top co-occurrence clusters. The study gave a list of over 150 TCR beta chains associated with cytomegalovirus. The earlier analysis of approximately 590 of the donors excluded approximately 15 rarely observed V segments, including chromosome 9 orphons, because counts were too low. When HLA alleles, especially DR and DQ, strongly co-occurred, TCR associations were difficult to assign to individual alleles. Most TCR sequences were seen in very few donors, while some public TCRs were found in many individuals. In a later analysis, around 15,000 TCR beta sequences were associated with specific HLA alleles at a false discovery rate of 0.05.

Libraries were prepared through the immunoSEQ multiplex PCR assay. The multiplex PCR relied on a mix of 60 forward primers for TCR Vbeta segments and 13 reverse primers for TCR Jbeta segments. The CDR3 region of rearranged TCR beta genes was amplified from genomic DNA by a multiplex PCR assay. The Illumina HiSeq System was used to sequence the amplified TCR beta libraries as 87-base-pair reads. On the authors' methods: A later analysis counted approximately 74 million unique TCR beta chains across the 700 or so repertoires, and 10 million to 11 million of these chains were shared by at least two donors. A nearest-neighbor algorithm error-corrected the raw reads and collapsed the reads into unique sequences, merging closely related sequences to remove PCR and sequencing errors. CDR3 sequences were aligned to IMGT reference sequences to assign V, D and J gene segments. For a sequence to be retained, a match of at least six nucleotides was required to both a V gene segment and a J gene segment. Rearrangements were called productive when the CDR3 lacked stop codons and stayed in frame with V and J; all others were non-productive. Following IMGT convention, CDR3 was defined as the stretch from the second conserved V-encoded cysteine up to the conserved J-encoded phenylalanine. In an earlier analysis of roughly 610 of the donors, sequences lacking an unambiguous match to a single V gene segment were excluded. An earlier analysis of about 590 of the donors classified V segments as functional when productive rearrangements were above 56.7% and as segregating when the standard deviation between donors was above 5%. A statistical classification framework was built to diagnose cytomegalovirus status from the catalog of TCR beta chain sequences. In a later analysis, TCR nucleotide sequences were compared against IMGT/GENE-DB human TR gene sequences so that V and J genes could be assigned. In a later analysis, CDR3 sequences and most-parsimonious VDJ recombination scenarios were assigned using the TCRdist pipeline. In a later analysis, each TCR beta chain was defined by its CDR3 amino acid sequence together with its V-gene family, and reads lacking a unique V-gene family were excluded. As a way to deal with suspected cross-contamination and a sequencing artifact, a later analysis dropped nearly 600 nucleotide sequences that were highly shared and had low generation probability. In a later analysis, a clonal expansion index for each public chain was calculated from normalized within-repertoire ranks of inferred template counts. In a later analysis, generation probabilities were computed using a VDJ recombination model fitted to out-of-frame rearrangements, and the results were checked against IGoR. A later analysis scored TCR-TCR, TCR-HLA and TCR-CMV co-occurrence with hypergeometric tests, applying a repertoire-size bias correction to TCR pairs. False discovery rates were estimated in a later analysis by permuting HLA or CMV assignments 20 times. A later analysis grouped co-occurring TCRs with DBSCAN, adding TCRdist sequence similarity when clustering within HLA-allele-positive subsets. Repertoires with fewer than 30,000 or more than 120,000 public chains were left out of co-occurrence clustering, as were about 5 repertoires with anomalous nucleotide sharing. Held by TCRdb, this immuneACCESS table contains in-frame sequences only and omits some clones. Under half of the omission traces to an unresolved V gene where checked; the cause of the rest is unknown. The V and J calls and the clone size are those of that table, but D and trimming were determined from the DNA. Across this sample there are approximately 150,000 clones, with 65% to 80% seen only once. The ten largest clones capture approximately 1.6% of the sample.

The cohort comprised 710 or so healthy bone marrow donors. Cohort members were all nominally healthy when sampled, although unrecorded immune exposures were likely present. The donor tested CMV seronegative, placing the donor among the 350 to 400 seronegative members of the cohort. Every donor gave a peripheral blood sample, and the peripheral blood mononuclear cells from that sample were used for TCR beta sequencing. Genomic DNA extraction from the blood cell samples was performed with the Qiagen DNeasy Blood Extraction Kit. Concerning this clone: Its antigen target is currently unknown. Per-base quality was not reported, and no clone a single base away is much larger than it.

Looking up the germline V gene (reference sequence) yields CDR1 SEHNR and CDR2 FQNEAQ. The CDR3 measures 15 amino acids from cysteine to phenylalanine. The only DNA kept is the CDR3, 45 bases in frame from the first base. Trimming at the junction amounts to 5 bases on V and 6 bases on J, and the germline ends lie 16 bases apart. The sequencing input was PBMCs. The chain is made from TRBV7-9 and TRBJ1-4, with TRBD1 perhaps the D gene, on 5 matching bases. The TCR originated in a woman aged 25-40 years in good health and CMV-seronegative. Here is the DNA: TGTGCCAGCAGCGAATCCGGGACGGGGGATGAAAAACTGTTTTTT. It codes for CASSESGTGDEKLFF.